This entry is about one T cell receptor beta chain. Its target is unknown. These data belong to a study of regulatory T cells in long-lasting Graves disease. Germline CDR1 and CDR2: SQVTM and ANQGSEA. Trimming removed 7 bases from V and 10 bases from J, with 19 bases in between. The CDR3 sequence is 12 residues long. Sequencing libraries for TCR beta were prepared with iRepertoire HTBI primers and Arm-PCR of CDR3 regions. TCRdb re-called the multiplex PCR reads through MiXCR, storing one row per CDR3 protein. Among 550,000 or so distinct CDR3 sequences listed, more than 10% were seen once. Documented time point: newly diagnosed GD, antithyroid drugs for less than 3 months. The TCR library was made from RNA extracted from PBMCs. Study results and limitations: TCR diversity was lower in persistent than newly diagnosed Graves' disease. TRBV28, TRBJ1-2 and TRBJ2-5 were segments that persistent disease favored.

These same records also appear under a second study, on T cells in Graves' hyperthyroidism and ophthalmopathy. This second report adds: Calling Graves' hyperthyroidism stable meant ophthalmopathy did not progress within 18 months. Most clonotypes expanded in thyroid above 0.001 were likewise present in blood.

This specimen consisted of peripheral blood mononuclear cells (PBMCs), obtained at new diagnosis, from a patient treated with antithyroid drugs. This sequence joins TRBV29-1 and TRBJ2-5, with D perhaps TRBD2 (7 bases). This receptor was identified in a woman aged 30 to 39 with Graves disease. The CDR3 DNA reads as TGCAGCGGGGCGAGGGGGGGTTCTAGCCAGTACTTC. It is translated as CSGARGGSSQYF.